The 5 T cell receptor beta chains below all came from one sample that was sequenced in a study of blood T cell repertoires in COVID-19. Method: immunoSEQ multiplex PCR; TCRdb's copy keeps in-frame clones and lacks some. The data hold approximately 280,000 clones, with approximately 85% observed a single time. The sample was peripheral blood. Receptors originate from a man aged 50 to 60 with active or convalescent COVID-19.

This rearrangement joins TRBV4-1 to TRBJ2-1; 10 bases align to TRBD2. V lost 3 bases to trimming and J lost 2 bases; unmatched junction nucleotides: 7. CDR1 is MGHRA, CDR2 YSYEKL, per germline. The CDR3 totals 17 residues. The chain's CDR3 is CASSHLASGSPYNEQFF. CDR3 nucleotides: TGCGCCAGCAGCCACTTAGCTAGCGGGAGTCCCTACAATGAGCAGTTCTTC.

CDR3 nucleotide sequence: TGTGCCAGCAGCCCCCCCCGACAGGGGGCGCAGGGTCAGCCCCAGCATTTT. This encodes CASSPPRQGAQGQPQHF. The V and J genes are TRBV7-3 and TRBJ1-5, with 10 bases lining up with TRBD1. J was trimmed by 6 bases and V by 5 bases; bases with no gene match: 13. This CDR3 comprises 17 residues. Germline V CDR1 and CDR2: SGHTA, FQGTGA.

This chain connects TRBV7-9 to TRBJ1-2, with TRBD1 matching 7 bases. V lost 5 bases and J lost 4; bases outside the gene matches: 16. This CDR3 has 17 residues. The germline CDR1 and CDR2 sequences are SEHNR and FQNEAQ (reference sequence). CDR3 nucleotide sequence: TGTGCCAGCAGCCTCAAGTCGACAGGGAGATTTATCTATGGCTACACCTTC. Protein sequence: CASSLKSTGRFIYGYTF.

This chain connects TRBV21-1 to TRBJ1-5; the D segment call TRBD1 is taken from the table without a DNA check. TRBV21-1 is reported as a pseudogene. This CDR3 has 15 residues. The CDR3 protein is CASSNNRAKRQPQHF. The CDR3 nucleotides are TGTGCCAGCAGCAATAACAGGGCGAAGAGGCAGCCCCAGCATTTT.

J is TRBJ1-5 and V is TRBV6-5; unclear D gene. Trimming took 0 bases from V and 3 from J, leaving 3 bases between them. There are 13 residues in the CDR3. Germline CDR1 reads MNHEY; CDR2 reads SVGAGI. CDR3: CASSYSSNQPQHF. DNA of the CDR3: TGTGCCAGCAGTTACTCCTCCAATCAGCCCCAGCATTTT.